The TCR beta chain described here comes from a study of shared clonotypes between healthy human individuals. Findings and caveats of the study: Limited genetic and exposure-history diversity came from having few donors. Shared clonotypes across all four donors exceeded non-shared ones in generation probability. Larger estimated richness was generally seen in naive subsets than in memory subsets. Clonotype sharing among donors likely depends on sequencing depth.

Worth noting for this clone: The antigen is unknown.

Generated by immunoSEQ multiplex PCR, the TCRdb table keeps only in-frame clones and is missing some. The repertoire includes about 2 million clones, about 95% of them detected once, and 0.13% sits in the top ten. The germline CDR1 and CDR2 sequences are SQVTM and ANQGSEA. This CDR3 region has 13 residues. Deletions cut 6 bases from V and 6 bases from J, with 16 bases between. The sequenced material came from naive CD4+ T cells sorted from blood. Subset meaning: CD45RA+ positively selected. The chain combines TRBV29-1 with TRBJ2-3; D is ambiguous. The TCR was taken from a man between 18 and 29 years old in good health. Written as DNA, the CDR3 is TGCAGCGTCGAGGAGCCGTTGAGGGATACGCAGTATTTT. Protein: CSVEEPLRDTQYF.